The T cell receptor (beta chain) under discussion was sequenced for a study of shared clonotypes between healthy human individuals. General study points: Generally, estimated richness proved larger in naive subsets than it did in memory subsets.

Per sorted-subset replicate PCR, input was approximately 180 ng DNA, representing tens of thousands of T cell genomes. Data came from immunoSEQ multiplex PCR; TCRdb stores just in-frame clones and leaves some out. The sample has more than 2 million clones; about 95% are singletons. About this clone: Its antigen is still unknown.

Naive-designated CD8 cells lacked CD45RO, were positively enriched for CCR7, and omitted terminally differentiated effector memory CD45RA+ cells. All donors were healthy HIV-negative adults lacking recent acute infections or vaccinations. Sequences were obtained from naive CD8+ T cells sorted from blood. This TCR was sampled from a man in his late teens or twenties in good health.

The CDR3 spells CSVELDGVGYGYTF. The CDR3 coding sequence is TGCAGCGTTGAGCTGGACGGCGTGGGCTATGGCTACACCTTC. The chain combines TRBV29-1 with TRBJ1-2; D uncertain. Germline CDR1 reads SQVTM; CDR2 reads ANQGSEA. The CDR3 runs 14 residues. Trimming shortened V by 3 bases and J by 4 bases, and 15 bases separated the two germline ends.